Below, 3 T cell receptor beta chains from the same sample are listed, as sequenced in a study of technical replicates of blood from a handful of donors. Sequencing used immunoSEQ multiplex PCR; TCRdb keeps in-frame clones, though not all of them. This repertoire shows tens of thousands of clones, more than 90% found once; its top ten account for about 0.37%. Sequenced sample: T cells isolated from PBMCs. The receptors were gathered from a human donor in good health.

V is TRBV5-4 and J is TRBJ2-3, with D possibly matching TRBD1 (5 bases). The CDR3 consists of 14 residues. Trimming removed 2 bases from V and 2 bases from J, with 9 bases in between. The germline CDR1 and CDR2 sequences are SGHNT and YYREEE (reference sequence). The CDR3 DNA reads TGTGCCAGCAGCTTTGTAGGGGCCACAGATACGCAGTATTTT. It specifies CASSFVGATDTQYF.

The chain is built from TRBV7-6 and TRBJ2-6; TRBD1 agrees at 8 bases. The germline V gene encodes CDR1 SGHVS and CDR2 FNYEAQ. The CDR3 sequence is 18 residues long. The ends lost 0 bases at V and 2 bases at J; junction bases unmatched: 6. CDR3 amino acids: CASSLARWTGTGANVLTF. In nucleotides, the CDR3 is TGTGCCAGCAGCTTAGCGCGTTGGACAGGGACTGGGGCCAACGTCCTGACTTTC.

The V and J genes are TRBV9 and TRBJ2-3; 9 bases are a match to TRBD2. V lost 0 bases to trimming and J lost 3 bases; unmatched junction nucleotides: 2. Germline-derived CDR1 and CDR2 are SGDLS and YYNGEE. The CDR3 consists of 15 residues. The CDR3 DNA is TGTGCCAGCAGCGTAGTTCTAGCGGGAACAGATACGCAGTATTTT. Its protein product is CASSVVLAGTDTQYF.